Following are 13 T cell receptor beta chains from one sample sequenced in a study of early T cells in non-severe SARS-CoV-2 infection. TCRdb ran MiXCR on the 5' RACE reads and lists one entry per CDR3 protein. Here the sample spans around 72,000 distinct CDR3 sequences, over 9% being singletons. The sample here was whole blood, taken at baseline. These receptors all stem from an adult who was a healthcare worker with PCR-confirmed SARS-CoV-2 infection or an uninfected control (not recorded which).

The rearrangement links TRBV10-3 to TRBJ2-2; no reliable D call. The CDR3 consists of 15 residues. V shed 0 bases and J shed 6 bases, with 11 bases lying between them. Germline V gene data show CDR1 as ENHRY and CDR2 as SYGVKD. The CDR3 coding sequence is TGTGCCATCAGTGAGTCCCTGGCCGTCGCCGGGGAGCTGTTTTTT. It encodes CAISESLAVAGELFF.

There are a few counts of this clonotype. The chain combines TRBV7-6 with TRBJ1-2; D unresolved. V was trimmed by 6 bases and J by 2 bases, leaving 10 bases between them. The CDR3 sequence is 13 residues long. CDR1 SGHVS and CDR2 FNYEAQ come from the germline V gene. CDR3 residues: CASSSDGNYGYTF. In DNA, the CDR3 is TGTGCCAGCAGTTCGGACGGGAACTATGGCTACACCTTC.

This clonotype was seen more than once but under ten times. The V call is TRBV30, the J call TRBJ1-6; possibly TRBD1 for D (6 bases). The V end was cut by 0 bases, the J end by 9 bases, with 9 bases between. The V gene's germline CDR1 is GTSNPN and CDR2 SVGIG (reference sequence). CDR3 length: 13 amino acids. CDR3 loop: CAWSVEGVSPLHF. In DNA, the CDR3 is TGTGCCTGGAGTGTGGAGGGGGTTTCACCCCTCCACTTT.

This clonotype was seen more than once but under ten times. The V and J genes are TRBV11-2 and TRBJ2-7, with D possibly matching TRBD1 (5 bases). This CDR3 spans 11 amino acids. CDR1 and CDR2 from the germline V gene are SGHAT and FQNNGV. Trimming removed 5 bases from V and 5 bases from J, with 7 bases in between. This CDR3 is CASSGAHEQYF. The CDR3 coding sequence is TGTGCCAGCAGCGGGGCCCACGAGCAGTACTTC. Full variable domain (missing parts from reference TRBV11-2 and TRBJ2-7): EAGVAQSPRYKIIEKRQSVAFWCNPISGHATLYWYQQILGQGPKLLIQFQNNGVVDDSQLPKDRFSAERLKGVDSTLKIQPAKLEDSAVYLCASSGAHEQYFGPGTRLTVT.

Concerning this clonotype itself: An end of the junction differs from the germline gene, which may be a read error. V and J are TRBV5-4 and TRBJ2-7; D gene uncertain. This CDR3 is built from 12 residues. Germline assignment: CDR1 SGHNT and CDR2 YYREEE (reference sequence). In DNA form, the CDR3 reads TGTGCCAGCAGCTTGGCGTCTGGGCAAGTCTTCTTC. Its translation: CASSLASGQVFF. The full variable domain, its missing parts supplied by reference TRBV5-4 and TRBJ2-7, is ETGVTQSPTHLIKTRGQQVTLRCSSQSGHNTVSWYQQALGQGPQFIFQYYREEENGRGNFPPRFSGLQFPNYSSELNVNALELDDSALYLCASSLASGQVFFGPGTRLTVT.

The chain carries TRBV12-3 or TRBV12-4 and TRBJ1-5; D unresolved. The CDR3 has 13 amino acids. V lost 8 bases and J 0 bases, leaving 8 bases between the germline ends. In DNA, the CDR3 is TGTGCCAGCCAGGACGTTAGCAATCAGCCCCAGCATTTT. It codes for CASQDVSNQPQHF.

This clonotype was recorded many times. The rearrangement uses TRBV7-9 and TRBJ2-1, with 10 bases that match TRBD1. V shed 5 bases and J 3 bases; nucleotides not matched to a gene: 4. This CDR3 has 15 residues. Germline loops: CDR1 SEHNR, CDR2 FQNEAQ (reference sequence). The CDR3 DNA reads TGTGCCAGCAGCCAGGGACAGGGGTTCTACAATGAGCAGTTCTTC. The encoded protein is CASSQGQGFYNEQFF.

This clonotype has a count of ten or more. The chain joins TRBV19 to TRBJ2-6; D is tentatively TRBD1 or TRBD2 (5 bases each). The CDR3 is 15 amino acids. CDR1 and CDR2 (germline): LNHDA, SQIVND (reference sequence). V was clipped by 2 bases and J by 4 bases, with 9 bases between them. The CDR3 loop reads CASSIWGYGANVLTF. The CDR3 DNA is TGTGCCAGTAGTATATGGGGGTACGGGGCCAACGTCCTGACTTTC. Full variable domain (outside the CDR3, taken from reference TRBV19 and TRBJ2-6): DGGITQSPKYLFRKEGQNVTLSCEQNLNHDAMYWYRQDPGQGLRLIYYSQIVNDFQKGDIAEGYSVSREKKESFPLTVTSAQKNPTAFYLCASSIWGYGANVLTFGAGSRLTVL.

This clonotype has only a few counts. The chain joins TRBV4-2 to TRBJ2-2; TRBD1 aligns across 8 bases. V shed 2 bases, J shed 4 bases, and the junction held 9 bases outside the gene matches. CDR3 length equals 17 residues. Germline V gene lookup returns CDR1 LGHNA and CDR2 YNFKEQ. The CDR3 protein is CASSQNLGQEFTGELFF. In nucleotides, the CDR3 is TGTGCCAGCAGCCAAAACCTGGGACAGGAGTTCACCGGGGAGCTGTTTTTT.

This clonotype was counted a few times. The chain links TRBV24-1 to TRBJ1-2; D call uncertain. Germline assignment: CDR1 KGHDR and CDR2 SFDVKD. The CDR3 loop spans 12 amino acids. V gave up 4 bases and J gave up 8 bases, with 10 bases separating them. The CDR3 region has the DNA TGTGCCACCAGTGAAGAACCGGGCGGCTACACCTTC. The encoded protein is CATSEEPGGYTF.

This clonotype showed up just a few times. The CDR3 region has the DNA TGTGCCAGCAGTAGCGCTATCAGGCAGAAGTTCTATGGCTACACCTTC. It encodes CASSSAIRQKFYGYTF. The rearrangement uses TRBV6-1 and TRBJ1-2; D is unclear. Trimming took off 5 bases at V and 4 bases at J, with 20 bases between the two ends. CDR1 MNHNS and CDR2 SASEGT come from the germline V gene. The CDR3 is 16 residues long.

At least ten counts were recorded for this clonotype. This sequence joins TRBV10-3 and TRBJ1-5; no definite D call. CDR1 and CDR2 (germline): ENHRY, SYGVKD. The CDR3 totals 13 residues. V shed 10 bases and J shed 2 bases, with 12 bases lying between them. The CDR3 region is CATRGLGNQPQHF. DNA for the CDR3: TGTGCCACACGAGGCTTAGGCAATCAGCCCCAGCATTTT.

The chain employs TRBV12-3 or TRBV12-4 and TRBJ2-7, with 9 bases that match TRBD1. This CDR3 has 14 amino acids. Trimming removed 5 bases from V and 2 bases from J; junction bases left unmatched: 4. The CDR3 is CASSHGDRAYEQYF. CDR3 nucleotide sequence: TGTGCCAGCAGTCACGGGGACAGGGCCTACGAGCAGTACTTC.